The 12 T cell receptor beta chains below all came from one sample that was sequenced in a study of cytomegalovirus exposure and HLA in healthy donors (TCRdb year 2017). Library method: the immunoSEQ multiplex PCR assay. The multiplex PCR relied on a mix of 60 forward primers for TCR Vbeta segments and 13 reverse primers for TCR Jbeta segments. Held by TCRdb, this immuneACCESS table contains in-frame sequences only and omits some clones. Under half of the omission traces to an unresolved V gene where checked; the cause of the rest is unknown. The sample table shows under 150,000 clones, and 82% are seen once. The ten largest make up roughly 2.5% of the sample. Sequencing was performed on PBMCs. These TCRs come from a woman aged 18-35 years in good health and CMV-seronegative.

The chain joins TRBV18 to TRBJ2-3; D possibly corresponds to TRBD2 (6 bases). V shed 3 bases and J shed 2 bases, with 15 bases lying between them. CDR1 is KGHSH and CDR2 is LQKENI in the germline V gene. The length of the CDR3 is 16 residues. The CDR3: CASSPLGGQYTDTQYF. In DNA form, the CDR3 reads TGTGCCAGCTCACCGCTCGGGGGTCAGTACACAGATACGCAGTATTTT. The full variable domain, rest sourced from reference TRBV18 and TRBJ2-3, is NAGVMQNPRHLVRRRGQEARLRCSPMKGHSHVYWYRQLPEEGLKFMVYLQKENIIDESGMPKERFSAEFPKEGPSILRIQQVVRGDSAAYFCASSPLGGQYTDTQYFGPGTRLTVL.

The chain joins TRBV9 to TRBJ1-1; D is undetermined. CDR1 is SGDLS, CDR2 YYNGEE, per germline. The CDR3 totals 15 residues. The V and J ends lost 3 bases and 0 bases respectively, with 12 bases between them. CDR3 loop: CASSGLGLLNTEAFF. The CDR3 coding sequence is TGTGCCAGCAGCGGCCTCGGACTGCTGAACACTGAAGCTTTCTTT.

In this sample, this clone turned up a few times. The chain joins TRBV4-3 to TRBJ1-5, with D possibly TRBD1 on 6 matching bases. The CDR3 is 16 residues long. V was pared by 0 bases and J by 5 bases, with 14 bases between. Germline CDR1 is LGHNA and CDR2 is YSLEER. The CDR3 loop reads CASSQDLGADYQPQHF. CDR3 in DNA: TGCGCCAGCAGCCAAGATTTGGGGGCAGATTATCAGCCCCAGCATTTT.

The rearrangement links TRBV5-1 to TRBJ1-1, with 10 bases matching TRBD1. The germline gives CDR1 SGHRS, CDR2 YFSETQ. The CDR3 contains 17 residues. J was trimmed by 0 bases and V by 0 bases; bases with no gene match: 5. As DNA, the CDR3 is TGCGCCAGCAGCTTGGCCTGGGACAGGGGTTTGAACACTGAAGCTTTCTTT. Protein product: CASSLAWDRGLNTEAFF.

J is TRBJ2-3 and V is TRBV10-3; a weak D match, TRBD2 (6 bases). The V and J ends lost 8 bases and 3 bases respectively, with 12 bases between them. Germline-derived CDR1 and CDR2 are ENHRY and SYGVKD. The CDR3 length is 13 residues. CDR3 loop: CAIGTGDTDTQYF. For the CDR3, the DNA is TGTGCCATCGGGACGGGGGATACAGATACGCAGTATTTT.

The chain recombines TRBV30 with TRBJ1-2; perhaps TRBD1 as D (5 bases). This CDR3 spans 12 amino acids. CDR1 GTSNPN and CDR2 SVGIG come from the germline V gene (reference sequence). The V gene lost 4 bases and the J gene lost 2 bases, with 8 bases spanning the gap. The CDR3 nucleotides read TGTGCCTGGATGGGGGGGAACTATGGCTACACCTTC. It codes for CAWMGGNYGYTF.

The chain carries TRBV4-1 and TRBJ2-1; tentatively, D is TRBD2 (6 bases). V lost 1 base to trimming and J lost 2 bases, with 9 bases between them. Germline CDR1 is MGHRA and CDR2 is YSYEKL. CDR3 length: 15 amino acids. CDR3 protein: CASSQGGLPYNEQFF. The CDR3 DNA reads TGCGCCAGCAGCCAAGGGGGACTCCCCTACAATGAGCAGTTCTTC.

The CDR3 DNA follows: TGCGCCAGCAGCCCCAAACCGACAGGGGGCCAAGAGACCCAGTACTTC. Protein sequence: CASSPKPTGGQETQYF. The V and J genes are TRBV5-1 and TRBJ2-5, with 9 bases that match TRBD1. With V trimmed by 4 bases and J by 1 base, 8 bases remained unmatched. The CDR3 covers 16 residues. The V gene's germline CDR1 is SGHRS and CDR2 YFSETQ.

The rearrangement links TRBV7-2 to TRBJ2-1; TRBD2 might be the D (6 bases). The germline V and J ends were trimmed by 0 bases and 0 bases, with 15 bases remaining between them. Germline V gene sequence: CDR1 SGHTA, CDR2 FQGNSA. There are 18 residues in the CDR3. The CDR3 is CASSLALGGGRSYNEQFF. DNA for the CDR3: TGTGCCAGCAGCTTAGCGCTGGGGGGAGGTCGCTCCTACAATGAGCAGTTCTTC.

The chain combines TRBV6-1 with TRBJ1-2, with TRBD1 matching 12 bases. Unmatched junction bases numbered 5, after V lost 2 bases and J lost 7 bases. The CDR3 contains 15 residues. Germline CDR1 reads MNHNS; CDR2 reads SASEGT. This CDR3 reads CASSELGTGGSGYTF. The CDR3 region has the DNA TGTGCCAGCAGTGAATTAGGGACAGGGGGCAGTGGCTACACCTTC.

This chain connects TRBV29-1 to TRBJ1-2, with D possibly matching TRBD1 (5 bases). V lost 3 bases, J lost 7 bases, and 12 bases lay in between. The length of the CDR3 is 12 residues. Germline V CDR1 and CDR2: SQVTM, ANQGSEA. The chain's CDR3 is CSVDPPQGGYTF. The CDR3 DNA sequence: TGCAGCGTTGATCCCCCTCAGGGTGGCTACACCTTC.

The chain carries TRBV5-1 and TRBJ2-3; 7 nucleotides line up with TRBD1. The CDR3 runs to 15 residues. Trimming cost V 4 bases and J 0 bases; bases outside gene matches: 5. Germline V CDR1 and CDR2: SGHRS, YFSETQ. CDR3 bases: TGCGCCAGCAGCACAGGGGTGACCAGCACAGATACGCAGTATTTT. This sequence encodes CASSTGVTSTDTQYF.